Presented here are 16 T cell receptor beta chains from one specimen sequenced in a study of blood T cell repertoires in COVID-19. The table came from immunoSEQ multiplex PCR; TCRdb's copy has only in-frame clones and leaves some out. The data show approximately 360,000 clones, with roughly 90% seen just once and roughly 0.97% held by the top ten. The sample comprised PBMCs or T cells enriched from blood (not recorded which). The receptors originated from a woman aged 30 to 39 with acute COVID-19.

The chain joins TRBV27 to TRBJ1-6; no firm D call. V was shortened by 3 bases and J by 6 bases, with 12 bases between the two germline ends. CDR3 size: 15 residues. Germline V gene data show CDR1 as MNHEY and CDR2 as SMNVEV (reference sequence). Here the CDR3 DNA reads TGTGCCAGCAGTTTTCTGCAGCGACTTAATTCACCCCTCCACTTT. Its translation: CASSFLQRLNSPLHF.

This chain joins TRBV27 and TRBJ2-3, with D perhaps TRBD2 (6 bases). V shed 6 bases and J shed 4 bases, with 17 bases lying between them. Germline V CDR1 and CDR2: MNHEY, SMNVEV (reference sequence). This CDR3 spans 15 amino acids. In DNA, the CDR3 is TGTGCCAGCAGGCCGTGGGGGGTACGAGCAGATACGCAGTATTTT. Amino acid sequence: CASRPWGVRADTQYF.

The V call is TRBV19, the J call TRBJ1-1, with TRBD1 as a possible D gene (6 bases). Trimming pared 6 bases from V and 1 base from J, leaving 12 bases between. Germline-derived CDR1 and CDR2 are LNHDA and SQIVND (reference sequence). The length of the CDR3 is 14 residues. The CDR3 loop reads CASRNRDPNTEAFF. CDR3 in DNA: TGTGCCAGTAGGAACAGGGACCCGAACACTGAAGCTTTCTTT.

Comment on this clone: Other DNA sequences of this sample code for an identical CDR3. The chain's CDR3 is CSASGGDEQYF. DNA of the CDR3: TGCAGTGCTAGTGGCGGGGACGAGCAGTACTTC. This chain links TRBV20-1 with TRBJ2-7; tentatively, D is TRBD2 (6 bases). Germline CDR1 is DFQATT and CDR2 is SNEGSKA (reference sequence). V lost 3 bases to trimming and J lost 5 bases, with 8 bases between them. The CDR3 is 11 residues long.

The V call is TRBV7-2, the J call TRBJ2-7; weak D call: TRBD1 (5 bases). Germline V lookup: CDR1 SGHTA, CDR2 FQGNSA. V lost 3 bases to trimming and J lost 4 bases, with 10 bases between them. This CDR3 spans 13 amino acids. CDR3 loop: CASSFNKGYEQYF. The CDR3 DNA reads as TGTGCCAGCAGCTTTAATAAGGGGTACGAGCAGTACTTC.

This clone turned up a few times. V is TRBV2 and J is TRBJ1-6; 9 bases are shared with TRBD1. V was pared by 6 bases and J by 9 bases, with 6 bases of the junction left unmatched. Germline V CDR1 and CDR2: SNHLY, FYNNEI. The CDR3 covers 14 residues. The chain's CDR3 is CASSWTGEGSPLHF. The CDR3 region has the DNA TGTGCCAGCAGCTGGACAGGGGAAGGTTCACCCCTCCACTTT. Drawing the rest from reference TRBV2 and TRBJ1-6, the complete variable domain is EPEVTQTPSHQVTQMGQEVILRCVPISNHLYFYWYRQILGQKVEFLVSFYNNEISEKSEIFDDQFSVERPDGSNFTLKIRSTKLEDSAMYFCASSWTGEGSPLHFGNGTRLTVT.

This chain links TRBV6-5 with TRBJ1-2; TRBD1 matches 7 bases. Germline CDR1 and CDR2: MNHEY and SVGAGI. Germline trimming cut 4 bases from V and 2 bases from J; bases unmatched to any gene: 7. The CDR3 has 15 residues. CDR3 region: CASSWDSFGNYGYTF. The CDR3 DNA reads as TGTGCCAGCAGTTGGGACAGTTTTGGAAACTATGGCTACACCTTC.

This sequence joins TRBV25-1 and TRBJ2-3; D might be TRBD1 (5 bases). CDR1 is MGHDK, CDR2 SYGVNS, per germline. V shed 2 bases and J shed 2 bases, with 14 bases lying between them. The CDR3 is 16 amino acids. CDR3 in DNA: TGTGCCAGCAGTGAAGTCAGAAGCAGGGCCACAGATACGCAGTATTTT. Translated, it gives CASSEVRSRATDTQYF.

This chain connects TRBV6-5 to TRBJ2-5; 10 bases fit TRBD1. The CDR3 is 15 amino acids. Germline V gene data show CDR1 as MNHEY and CDR2 as SVGAGI. The junction had 7 bases not matched to a gene; V was cut back by 6 bases and J by 3 bases. The CDR3 DNA reads as TGTGCCAGCAGACCCCCGGGACAGGGGAAAGAGACCCAGTACTTC. Translated, it gives CASRPPGQGKETQYF.

The chain carries TRBV7-8 and TRBJ2-1; D perhaps matches TRBD1 (6 bases). CDR1 is SGHVS, CDR2 FQNEAQ, per germline. The CDR3 covers 13 residues. Trimming cost V 5 bases and J 8 bases, with 13 bases left between them. The DNA for the CDR3 is TGTGCCAGCAGCGGGGGCGCTTTATATGAGCAGTTCTTC. It encodes CASSGGALYEQFF.

This clone was detected a few times. Other DNA variants within this sample encode the same CDR3. V and J are TRBV6-5 and TRBJ2-3; TRBD2 matches at 9 bases. This CDR3 contains 13 residues. The junction had 2 bases not matched to a gene; V was cut back by 6 bases and J by 4 bases. Germline CDR1 is MNHEY and CDR2 is SVGAGI. The CDR3 region is CASSRGRADTQYF. In DNA, the CDR3 is TGTGCCAGCAGCCGCGGGAGGGCAGATACGCAGTATTTT.

The chain links TRBV5-1 to TRBJ2-7, with D maybe TRBD1 (6 bases). This CDR3 has 14 amino acids. From germline, CDR1 is SGHRS and CDR2 YFSETQ. Trimming pared 1 base from V and 0 bases from J, leaving 8 bases between. CDR3 loop: CASSLYRDSYEQYF. The CDR3 bases are TGCGCCAGCAGCTTGTACAGGGACTCCTACGAGCAGTACTTC.

The chain carries TRBV9 and TRBJ1-6; 9 positions match TRBD1. This CDR3 spans 15 amino acids. J was trimmed by 11 bases and V by 0 bases; bases with no gene match: 6. The germline CDR1 and CDR2 sequences are SGDLS and YYNGEE. In DNA form, the CDR3 reads TGTGCCAGCAGCGTAGTTGGGACAGGGCAGGCACCCCTCCACTTT. It is translated as CASSVVGTGQAPLHF.

This clone has just one count. The chain is built from TRBV2 and TRBJ2-1; 9 nucleotides agree with TRBD2. The CDR3 spans 15 residues. V trimming: 2 bases; J trimming: 5 bases; junction bases outside the gene matches: 4. The germline gives CDR1 SNHLY, CDR2 FYNNEI. As DNA, the CDR3 is TGTGCCAGCAGTGAAAGCGGGGGGAATAACAATGAGCAGTTCTTC. This translates into CASSESGGNNNEQFF.

The rearrangement uses TRBV10-1 and TRBJ2-1; possibly TRBD2 for D (5 bases). Germline loops: CDR1 WNHNN, CDR2 SYGVQD (reference sequence). CDR3 length equals 13 residues. The V gene lost 5 bases and the J gene lost 7 bases, with 12 bases spanning the gap. The CDR3 DNA reads as TGCGCCAGCAGTCGGGGTGCAGGTAATGAGCAGTTCTTC. It encodes CASSRGAGNEQFF.

The chain couples TRBV5-6 to TRBJ2-3, with a weak D call TRBD1 (6 bases). V lost 3 bases and J 3 bases, leaving 14 bases between the germline ends. Germline V gene sequence: CDR1 SGHDT, CDR2 YYEEEE. There are 15 residues in the CDR3. As DNA, the CDR3 is TGTGCCAGCAGCTGGGGGACACCTTGGACAGATACGCAGTATTTT. Protein product: CASSWGTPWTDTQYF. Using reference TRBV5-6 and TRBJ2-3 for the parts outside the CDR3, the full variable domain is DAGVTQSPTHLIKTRGQQVTLRCSPKSGHDTVSWYQQALGQGPQFIFQYYEEEERQRGNFPDRFSGHQFPNYSSELNVNALLLGDSALYLCASSWGTPWTDTQYFGPGTRLTVL.